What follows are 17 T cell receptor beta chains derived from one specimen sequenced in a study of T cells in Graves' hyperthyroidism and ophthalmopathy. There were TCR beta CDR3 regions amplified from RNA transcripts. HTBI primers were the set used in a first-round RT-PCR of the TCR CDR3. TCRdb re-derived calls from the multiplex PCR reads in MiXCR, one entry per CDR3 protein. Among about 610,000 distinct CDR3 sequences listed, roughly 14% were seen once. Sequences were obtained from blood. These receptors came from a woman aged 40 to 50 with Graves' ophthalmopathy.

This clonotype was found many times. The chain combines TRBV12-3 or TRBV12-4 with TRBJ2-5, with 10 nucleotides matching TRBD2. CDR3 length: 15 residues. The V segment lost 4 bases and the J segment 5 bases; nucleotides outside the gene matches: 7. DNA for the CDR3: TGTGCCAGCAGTTCCGGAATAGCGGGGGGTGAGACCCAGTACTTC. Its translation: CASSSGIAGGETQYF.

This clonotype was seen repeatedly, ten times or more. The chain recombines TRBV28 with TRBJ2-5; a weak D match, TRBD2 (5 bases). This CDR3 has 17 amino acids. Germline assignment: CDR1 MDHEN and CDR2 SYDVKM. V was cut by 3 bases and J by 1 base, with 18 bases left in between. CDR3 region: CASSFAGLRAGQETQYF. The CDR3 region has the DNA TGTGCCAGCAGTTTCGCGGGCCTGAGGGCTGGCCAAGAGACCCAGTACTTC.

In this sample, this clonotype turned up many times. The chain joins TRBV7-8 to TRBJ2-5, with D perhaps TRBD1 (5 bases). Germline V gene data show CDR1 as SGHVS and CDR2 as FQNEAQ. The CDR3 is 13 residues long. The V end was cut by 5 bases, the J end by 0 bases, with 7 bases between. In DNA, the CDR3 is TGTGCCAGCAGCCGACAGTACCAAGAGACCCAGTACTTC. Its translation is CASSRQYQETQYF.

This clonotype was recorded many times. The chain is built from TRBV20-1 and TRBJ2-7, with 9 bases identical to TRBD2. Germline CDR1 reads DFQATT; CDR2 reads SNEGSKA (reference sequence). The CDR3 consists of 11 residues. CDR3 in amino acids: CSAGGPYEQYF. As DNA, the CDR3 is TGCAGCGCGGGAGGGCCTTACGAGCAGTACTTC.

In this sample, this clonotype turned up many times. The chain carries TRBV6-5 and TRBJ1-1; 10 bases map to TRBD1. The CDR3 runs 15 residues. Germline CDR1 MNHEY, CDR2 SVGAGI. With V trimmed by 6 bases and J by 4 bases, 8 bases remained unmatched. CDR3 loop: CASRSGQGGFTEAFF. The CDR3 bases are TGTGCCAGCAGGTCTGGACAGGGGGGCTTCACTGAAGCTTTCTTT.

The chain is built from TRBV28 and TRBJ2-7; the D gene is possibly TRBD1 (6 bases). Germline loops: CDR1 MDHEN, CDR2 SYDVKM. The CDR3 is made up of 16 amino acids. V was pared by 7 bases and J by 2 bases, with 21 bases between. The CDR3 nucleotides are TGTGCCAGCAATAAAATTAGTGGCAGGGGACCCTACGAGCAGTACTTC. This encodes CASNKISGRGPYEQYF.

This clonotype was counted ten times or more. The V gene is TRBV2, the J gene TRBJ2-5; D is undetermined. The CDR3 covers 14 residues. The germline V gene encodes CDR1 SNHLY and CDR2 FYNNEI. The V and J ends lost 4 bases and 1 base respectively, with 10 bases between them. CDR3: CASSGLGLQETQYF. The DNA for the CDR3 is TGTGCCAGCAGTGGGTTGGGCCTCCAAGAGACCCAGTACTTC.

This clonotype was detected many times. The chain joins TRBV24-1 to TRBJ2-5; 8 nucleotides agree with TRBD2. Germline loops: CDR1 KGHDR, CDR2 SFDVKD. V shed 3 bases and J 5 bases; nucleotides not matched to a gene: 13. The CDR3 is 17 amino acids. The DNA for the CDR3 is TGTGCCACCAGTGATCTACCCAGTGGCGGACTAGCTGAGACCCAGTACTTC. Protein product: CATSDLPSGGLAETQYF.

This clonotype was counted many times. The DNA of the CDR3 is TGCAGTGCTAGCCGTGAACAGGGTATGAACACTGAAGCTTTCTTT. This encodes CSASREQGMNTEAFF. The chain joins TRBV20-1 to TRBJ1-1; maybe TRBD1 (6 bases). Germline assignment: CDR1 DFQATT and CDR2 SNEGSKA (reference sequence). The V gene lost 3 bases and the J gene lost 0 bases, with 14 bases spanning the gap. CDR3 length: 15 amino acids.

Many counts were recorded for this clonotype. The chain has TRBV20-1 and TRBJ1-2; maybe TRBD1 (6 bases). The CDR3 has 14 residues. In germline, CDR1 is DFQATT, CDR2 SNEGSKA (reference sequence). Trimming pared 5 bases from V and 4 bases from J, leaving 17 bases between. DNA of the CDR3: TGCAGTGCTGTACAGGTGGGGGGCGGCTATGGCTACACCTTC. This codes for CSAVQVGGGYGYTF.

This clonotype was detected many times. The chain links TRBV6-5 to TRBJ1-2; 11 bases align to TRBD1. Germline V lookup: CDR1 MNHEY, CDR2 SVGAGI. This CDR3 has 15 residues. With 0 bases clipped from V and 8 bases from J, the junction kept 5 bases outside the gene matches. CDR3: CASSYSWGQGGGYTF. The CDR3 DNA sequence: TGTGCCAGCAGTTACTCGTGGGGACAGGGGGGCGGCTACACCTTC.

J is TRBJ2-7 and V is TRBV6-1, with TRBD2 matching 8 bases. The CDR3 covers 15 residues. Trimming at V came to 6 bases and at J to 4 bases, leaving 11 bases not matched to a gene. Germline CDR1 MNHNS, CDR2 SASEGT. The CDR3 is CASSPKGGRTYEQYF. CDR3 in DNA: TGTGCCAGCAGCCCGAAGGGCGGGAGGACTTACGAGCAGTACTTC.

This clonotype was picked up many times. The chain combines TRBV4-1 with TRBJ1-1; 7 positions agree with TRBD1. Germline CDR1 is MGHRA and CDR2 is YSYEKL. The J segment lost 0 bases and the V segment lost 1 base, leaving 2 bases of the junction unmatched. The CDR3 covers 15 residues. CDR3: CASSQGDRVNTEAFF. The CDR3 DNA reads TGCGCCAGCAGCCAAGGCGACAGGGTGAACACTGAAGCTTTCTTT.

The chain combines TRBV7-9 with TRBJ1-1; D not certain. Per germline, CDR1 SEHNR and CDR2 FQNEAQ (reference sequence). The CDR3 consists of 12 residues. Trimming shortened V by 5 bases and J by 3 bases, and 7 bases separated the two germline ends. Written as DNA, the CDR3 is TGTGCCAGCAGCACCGAGGACACTGAAGCTTTCTTT. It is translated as CASSTEDTEAFF.

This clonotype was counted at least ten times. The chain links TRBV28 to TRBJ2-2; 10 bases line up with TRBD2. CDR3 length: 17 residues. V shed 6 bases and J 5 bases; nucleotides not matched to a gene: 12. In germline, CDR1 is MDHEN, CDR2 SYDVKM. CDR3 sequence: CASSPPSGRAGTGELFF. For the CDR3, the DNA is TGTGCCAGCAGCCCACCCAGCGGGAGGGCCGGTACCGGGGAGCTGTTTTTT.

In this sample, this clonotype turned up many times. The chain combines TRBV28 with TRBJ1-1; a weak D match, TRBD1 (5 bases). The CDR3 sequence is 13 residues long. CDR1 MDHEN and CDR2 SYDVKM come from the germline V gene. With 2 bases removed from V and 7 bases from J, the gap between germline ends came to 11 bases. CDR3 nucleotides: TGTGCCAGCAGTTTAGTTGGGGGGTTTGAAGCTTTCTTT. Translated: CASSLVGGFEAFF. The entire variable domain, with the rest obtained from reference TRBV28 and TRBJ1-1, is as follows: DVKVTQSSRYLVKRTGEKVFLECVQDMDHENMFWYRQDPGLGLRLIYFSYDVKMKEKGDIPEGYSVSREKKERFSLILESASTNQTSMYLCASSLVGGFEAFFGQGTRLTVV.

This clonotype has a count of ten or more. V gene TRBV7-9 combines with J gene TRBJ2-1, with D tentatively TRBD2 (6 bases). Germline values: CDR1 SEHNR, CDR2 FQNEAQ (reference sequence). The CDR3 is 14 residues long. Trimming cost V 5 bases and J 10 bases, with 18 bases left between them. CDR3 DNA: TGTGCCAGCAGCCCCCTGGGGAGGTTGGTCGAGCAGTTCTTC. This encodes CASSPLGRLVEQFF.